The entry that follows covers one TCR beta chain sequence. As processed by the authors: Reference gene primer amplification in the assay estimated nucleated cell counts. Assay: immunoSEQ multiplex PCR; the TCRdb copy retains only in-frame clones and omits some. The V and J calls and clone size come from that table; D and trimming were worked out from the DNA. Among about 180,000 clones listed, 84% were seen once. The entry originates in a study of blood T cell repertoires in COVID-19. The wider study: Samples of COVID-19 (acute and convalescent) were obtained from the United States, Italy and Spain. From T cells, B-cell-depleted T cells, or PBMCs came the material, which was cDNA or gDNA.

Germline V gene lookup returns CDR1 PRHDT and CDR2 FYEKMQ (reference sequence). Between the trimmed V and J ends, which lost 5 bases and 0 bases, there was a span of 21 bases. This CDR3 spans 18 amino acids. The sequence was collected from a human donor in a cohort sampled during active COVID-19. This rearrangement joins TRBV13 to TRBJ2-3; D may be TRBD2 (6 bases). Specimen: peripheral blood. The CDR3, as DNA: TGTGCCAGCAGCAAAGGGACTCTAGAGCCGATTAGCACAGATACGCAGTATTTT. Protein product: CASSKGTLEPISTDTQYF. The whole variable domain, remainder taken from reference TRBV13 and TRBJ2-3, is AAGVIQSPRHLIKEKRETATLKCYPIPRHDTVYWYQQGPGQDPQFLISFYEKMQSDKGSIPDRFSAQQFSDYHSELNMSSLELGDSALYFCASSKGTLEPISTDTQYFGPGTRLTVL.